This T cell receptor (beta chain) was sequenced in a study of blood T cells in healthy people across ages. As for the study in general: About one barcoded beta molecule per two T cells was captured by template switching. General study points: Observed TCR beta diversity per million T cells went down as age went up. This fall followed a roughly linear course with age.

Peripheral blood was drawn, roughly 10 milliliters per donor. Primers used in a second PCR of roughly 6 to 11 cycles were a sample-barcoded 5' primer and a J-beta primer mix. TCRdb ran MiXCR on the 5' RACE reads and lists one entry per CDR3 protein. The table lists roughly 1.4 million distinct CDR3 sequences, 55% to 75% of them singletons, with more than 6% in the top ten. Concerning this clonotype: Its antigen is not identified.

Germline V gene lookup returns CDR1 DFQATT and CDR2 SNEGSKA (reference sequence). This CDR3 spans 15 amino acids. Trimming took off 6 bases at V and 4 bases at J, with 20 bases between the two ends. The chain recombines TRBV20-1 with TRBJ2-3; perhaps TRBD1 as D (7 bases). The sample comprised blood. This sequence originates from a man between 18 and 35 years old in good health. The CDR3 reads CSAYRGPRGADTQYF. For the CDR3, the DNA is TGCAGTGCCTATAGGGGACCCAGGGGGGCAGATACGCAGTATTTT.